The rows below give T cell receptor beta chains drawn from one sample of a study of OX40 agonist ivuxolimab in advanced cancers. Clones were read by immunoSEQ multiplex PCR, and TCRdb kept only the in-frame ones, dropping some. The sample carries 65,000 to 70,000 clones, around four fifths recorded once. The sample consisted of CD4+ or CD8+ T cells sorted from blood, taken in a trial of the OX40 agonist ivuxolimab. These receptors were taken from an adult with an advanced solid tumor such as melanoma, head and neck, liver or kidney cancer. The CDR3 runs from the conserved cysteine through the conserved F or W. D genes are given only for firm matches. Clone size is given for some rows only: seen once, a few or many times, or a class if the clone is expanded.

.	TRBD1	TRBV6-6	TRBJ1-2	TGTGCCAGCAGCTCACTGACAGGGCGGAAGGATGGCTACACCTTC	CASSSLTGRKDGYTF
.	TRBD2	TRBV7-2	TRBJ2-5	TGTGCCAGCAGCCGCTCTAGCGGGGGACAAGAGACCCAGTACTTC	CASSRSSGGQETQYF
once	.	TRBV5-4	TRBJ2-5	TGTGCCAGCAGCCCTGATGGGAGGCCGGGAGAGACCCAGTACTTC	CASSPDGRPGETQYF
.	.	TRBV7-2	TRBJ2-3	TGTGCCAGCAGCTTAGTCGGGTCTGGCACAGATACGCAGTATTTT	CASSLVGSGTDTQYF
.	.	TRBV15	TRBJ2-5	TGTGCCACCAGCAGAGATGCAGAGACCCAGTACTTC	CATSRDAETQYF
.	.	TRBV2	TRBJ1-1	TGTGCCAGCAGTGTTTTTTGGACAGACCCGGGGAACACTGAAGCTTTCTTT	CASSVFWTDPGNTEAFF
.	TRBD1	TRBV9	TRBJ2-3	TGTGCCAGCAGCGGACGGGACAGGGGACCAGATACGCAGTATTTT	CASSGRDRGPDTQYF
.	.	TRBV28	TRBJ2-6	TGTGCCAGCAGTTTGGGGATAACATCAAGCAGACCAACAGTTATTTCTGGGGCCAACGTCCTGACTTTC	CASSLGITSSRPTVISGANVLTF
.	.	TRBV4-2	TRBJ2-1	TGTGCCAGCAGTCCAAGGCGGGGATCCTACAATGAGCAGTTCTTC	CASSPRRGSYNEQFF
few	.	TRBV28	TRBJ1-4	TGTGCCAGCAGGGGCTCCCCGGCTTCAACTAATGAAAAACTGTTTTTT	CASRGSPASTNEKLFF
.	TRBD1	TRBV5-1	TRBJ1-1	TGCGCCAGCAGCTTCCTGACAGGGGGAGGAGAGGGCACTGAAGCTTTCTTT	CASSFLTGGGEGTEAFF
.	.	TRBV28	TRBJ2-7	TGTGCCAGCAGTGCCCCCTCGCGCGTGATCGAGCAGTACTTC	CASSAPSRVIEQYF
.	.	TRBV12-1	TRBJ2-5	TGTGCCAGCAGCTCCGTCGGAAGCCAAGAGACCCAGTACTTC	CASSSVGSQETQYF
.	.	TRBV21-1	TRBJ1-5	TGTGCCAGCAGCAAACGGACAAAGAGCAATCAGCCCCAGCATTTT	CASSKRTKSNQPQHF
.	.	TRBV21-1	TRBJ2-7	TGTGCCAGCATGGCAGGAAGGAGGGACAAGCAGTACTTC	CASMAGRRDKQYF
once	TRBD2	TRBV6-5	TRBJ2-1	TGTGCCAGCAGTTACTCGAGTAGCGGGGGGCATCATGAGCAGTTCTTC	CASSYSSSGGHHEQFF
.	.	TRBV27	TRBJ2-1	TGTGCCAGCAGTTCTTATACAGTTTCGGAGAACAACTACAATGAGCAGTTCTTC	CASSSYTVSENNYNEQFF
.	.	TRBV6-6	TRBJ1-5	TGTGCCAGCAGTTCCGCCGCGAATCAGCCCCAGCATTTT	CASSSAANQPQHF
.	.	TRBV30	TRBJ1-3	TGTGCCTGGAGTGTAGGTATTCGTAGGAGCTCTGGAAACACCATATATTTT	CAWSVGIRRSSGNTIYF
.	.	TRBV19	TRBJ2-7	TGTGCCAGTAGTAGTCCCCGTGGCTCCTACGAGCAGTACTTC	CASSSPRGSYEQYF
.	TRBD1	TRBV5-4	TRBJ1-1	TGTGCCAGCGAGGACAGGGATGGAGCCAAAGCTTTCTTT	CASEDRDGAKAFF
.	.	TRBV5-4	TRBJ2-1	TGTGCCAGCAGCACGGGGACCGCCCTATCCTACAATGAGCAGTTCTTC	CASSTGTALSYNEQFF
once	TRBD1	TRBV6-1	TRBJ1-4	TGTGCCAGCAGTTCGGACAGGGAGGGAGAAAAACTGTTTTTT	CASSSDREGEKLFF
.	TRBD1	TRBV4-2	TRBJ1-3	TGTGCCAGCAGCCTTCTTCCGGGACAGGGAGGGAACACCATATATTTT	CASSLLPGQGGNTIYF
few	TRBD2	TRBV30	TRBJ2-3	TGTGCCGAATCGCGGGAGATCGGTACAGATACGCAGTATTTT	CAESREIGTDTQYF
.	TRBD2	TRBV6-1	TRBJ2-7	TGTGCCAGCAGACCCCTAACTAGCGGGAGAAACGAGCAGTACTTC	CASRPLTSGRNEQYF
.	.	TRBV7-7	TRBJ2-1	TGTGCCAGCAGCGCAGTAAAGGGAGGTGAGCAGTTCTTC	CASSAVKGGEQFF
.	.	TRBV1	TRBJ2-1	TGCACCAGCAGCCAAGCGGACAGGTCATCGTACAATGAGCAGTTCTTC	CTSSQADRSSYNEQFF
.	.	TRBV18	TRBJ2-2	TGTGCCAGCTCATCACAGCCTCCAAGGGGCACCGGGGAGCTGTTTTTT	CASSSQPPRGTGELFF
.	.	TRBV6-5	TRBJ1-5	TGTGCCAGCAGTTTAAAGGATAGCAATCAGCCCCAGCATTTT	CASSLKDSNQPQHF
once	.	TRBV19	TRBJ2-7	TGTGCCATCCCGTATGGTCGGGGGGCGAGAGAGCAGTACTTC	CAIPYGRGAREQYF
.	.	TRBV6-1	TRBJ1-2	TGTGCCAGCAGTGAGGGGATCCCATATGGCTACACCTTC	CASSEGIPYGYTF